Below are 3 T cell receptor beta chains sequenced from a single sample in a study of blood T cell repertoires in COVID-19. Clones were read by immunoSEQ multiplex PCR, and TCRdb kept only the in-frame ones, dropping some. The sample lists about 240,000 clones, 70% to 90% occurring once. The sequenced material came from PBMCs or T cells enriched from blood (not recorded which). The receptor source for this set is a woman aged 40 to 50 with acute COVID-19.

This clone turned up a few times. The genes are TRBV9 and TRBJ2-1; D not resolved. The CDR3 consists of 14 residues. Per the germline V gene, CDR1 is SGDLS and CDR2 is YYNGEE. Trimming took off 0 bases at V and 5 bases at J, with 9 bases between the two ends. The CDR3 reads CASSVVGAHNEQFF. CDR3 DNA: TGTGCCAGCAGCGTAGTCGGTGCGCACAATGAGCAGTTCTTC. Complete variable domain (other parts from reference TRBV9 and TRBJ2-1): DSGVTQTPKHLITATGQRVTLRCSPRSGDLSVYWYQQSLDQGLQFLIQYYNGEERAKGNILERFSAQQFPDLHSELNLSSLELGDSALYFCASSVVGAHNEQFFGPGTRLTVL.

This chain uses TRBV10-2 with TRBJ2-7, with 12 bases that match TRBD1. Per germline, CDR1 WSHSY and CDR2 SAAADI. The length of the CDR3 is 17 residues. V dropped 3 bases and J dropped 6; count of bases not matched to a gene: 12. In DNA form, the CDR3 reads TGCGCCAGCAGTGACCAACCCGGCGGGACAGGGGGCCGCGAGCAGTACTTC. Its protein product is CASSDQPGGTGGREQYF.

This clone was found once. The genes are TRBV25-1 and TRBJ2-3; 7 bases map to TRBD1. V shed 4 bases, J shed 8 bases, and the junction held 9 bases outside the gene matches. Germline lookup yields CDR1 MGHDK and CDR2 SYGVNS. The CDR3 has 14 residues. The chain's CDR3 is CASSGRGYLSTQYF. The CDR3, as DNA: TGTGCCAGCAGTGGCAGGGGGTACCTATCTACGCAGTATTTT.